This TCR beta chain came from a study of blood T cell repertoires in COVID-19. Across the study: Spain, Italy and the United States supplied samples that represented acute and convalescent COVID-19.

Profiled with immunoSEQ multiplex PCR; TCRdb holds only in-frame clones, not every one. The sample includes around 230,000 clones, 75% to 90% of them seen just once. In terms of age and location, participants ranged from roughly 18 to 100 years and lived in fewer than 30 US areas. V shed 2 bases and J 8 bases; nucleotides not matched to a gene: 5. Per the germline V gene, CDR1 is MNHEY and CDR2 is SVGAGI. This CDR3 has 13 amino acids. The rearrangement uses TRBV6-5 and TRBJ1-2; TRBD1 matches at 7 bases. The TCR originated in a woman aged 40 to 50 with acute COVID-19. The specimen was PBMCs or T cells enriched from blood (not recorded which). The CDR3 nucleotides read TGTGCCAGCAGTTACGCAGGGGGACGCGGCTACACCTTC. The encoded protein is CASSYAGGRGYTF.